The rows below give T cell receptor beta chains drawn from one sample of a study of Ad26.COV2.S vaccination and SARS-CoV-2 variants. TCRdb's table, derived via immunoSEQ multiplex PCR, lists solely in-frame clones and lacks some. The sample includes fewer than 400,000 clones, about 85% of them seen just once. This specimen was peripheral blood, taken in a trial of Ad26.COV2.S vaccine versus placebo. These receptors came from a person aged 18-65 years who received the Ad26.COV2.S COVID-19 vaccine or a placebo. Both conserved end residues are part of each CDR3. A D gene is named only where the DNA matches it firmly. Rows may omit the clone size; those that give it use once, few, many or a size class.

>TRBV7-2|TRBJ2-7|-|-
CASTGYRAYEQYF
TGTGCCAGCACGGGCTACAGGGCGTACGAGCAGTACTTC
>TRBV6-2/TRBV6-3|TRBJ1-2|few|-
CASSPGAAYGYTF
TGTGCCAGCAGTCCCGGGGCAGCCTATGGCTACACCTTC
>TRBV18|TRBJ2-5|-|TRBD1
CASSSTGGTQYF
TGTGCCAGCTCAAGTACAGGGGGGACCCAGTACTTC
>TRBV11-2|TRBJ2-1|-|-
CASSLAPRDNEQFF
TGTGCCAGCAGCTTAGCCCCCCGGGACAATGAGCAGTTCTTC
>TRBV6-5|TRBJ2-7|-|-
CASSYLYGGSYEQYF
TGTGCCAGCAGTTATCTGTACGGTGGATCCTACGAGCAGTACTTC
>TRBV27|TRBJ2-5|once|-
CASSLSRGGRETQYF
TGTGCCAGCAGTTTATCTAGGGGGGGCCGGGAGACCCAGTACTTC
>TRBV29-1|TRBJ1-2|-|-
CSVADSLEWYGYTF
TGCAGCGTTGCCGACAGTCTGGAATGGTATGGCTACACCTTC
>TRBV7-8|TRBJ2-7|-|-
CASSLGGGQSYEQYF
TGTGCCAGCAGCTTAGGCGGGGGACAATCCTACGAGCAGTACTTC
>TRBV4-2|TRBJ2-7|-|-
CASSQMVGDPTYEQYF
TGTGCCAGCAGCCAGATGGTAGGGGACCCCACCTACGAGCAGTACTTC
>TRBV19|TRBJ1-6|-|-
CASSIERGPNSPLHF
TGTGCCAGTAGTATAGAACGGGGGCCGAATTCACCCCTCCACTTT
>TRBV19|TRBJ1-1|-|-
CASRPWIMNTEAFF
TGTGCCAGTAGGCCCTGGATAATGAACACTGAAGCTTTCTTT
>TRBV4-1|TRBJ2-3|-|TRBD2
CASRPGLAGGGTDTQYF
TGCGCCAGCCGTCCGGGACTAGCGGGGGGTGGCACAGATACGCAGTATTTT
>TRBV25-1|TRBJ2-1|many|-
CASSEEGGYNEQFF
TGTGCCAGCAGTGAGGAGGGGGGGTACAATGAGCAGTTCTTC
>TRBV12-3/TRBV12-4|TRBJ2-2|few|-
CASTLRGIGELFF
TGTGCCAGCACTTTAAGGGGGATCGGGGAGCTGTTTTTT
>TRBV6-5|TRBJ2-7|few|-
CASSRTGTDSYEQYF
TGTGCCAGCAGTCGCACCGGGACCGATTCCTACGAGCAGTACTTC
>TRBV24-1|TRBJ2-3|once|-
CATSDSLISTDTQYF
TGTGCCACCAGTGACTCTCTTATTAGCACAGATACGCAGTATTTT
>TRBV7-8|TRBJ2-7|-|TRBD1
CASSSGTGEQQYF
TGTGCCAGCAGCTCAGGGACAGGAGAGCAGCAGTACTTC
>TRBV7-2|TRBJ2-1|-|-
CASSLEGLAKFF
TGTGCCAGCAGCTTGGAAGGTCTAGCGAAGTTCTTC
>TRBV9|TRBJ1-2|-|-
CASRGRGFYGYTF
TGTGCCAGCAGAGGTAGGGGCTTCTATGGCTACACCTTC
>TRBV19|TRBJ1-3|-|TRBD1
CASSIPRTGTGNTIYF
TGTGCCAGTAGTATACCCCGGACAGGGACTGGAAACACCATATATTTT
>TRBV5-1|TRBJ2-1|-|TRBD2
CASSPGTSNNEQFF
TGCGCCAGCAGCCCCGGGACTAGCAACAATGAGCAGTTCTTC
>TRBV30|TRBJ1-5|-|TRBD1
CAWGTGYSNQPQHF
TGTGCCTGGGGGACAGGATATAGCAATCAGCCCCAGCATTTT
>TRBV2|TRBJ2-3|-|TRBD2
CARSPGLAGADTQYF
TGTGCCAGATCTCCGGGACTAGCGGGGGCAGATACGCAGTATTTT
>TRBV27|TRBJ2-2|-|-
CASSLNGGRGFSSGELFF
TGTGCCAGCAGTTTAAATGGGGGTCGAGGGTTTAGTTCCGGGGAGCTGTTTTTT